These 13 T cell receptor beta chains originate from one sample sequenced in a study of identical twins listed by TCRdb under 2016. Library prep was done by 5' RACE. The data were produced on an Illumina HiSeq 2000. The public reads were reanalyzed by TCRdb: fastp trimming at Q25, MiXCR alignment, in-frame beta chains only. Records with the same CDR3 protein are collapsed into one entry carrying the most frequent genes and DNA. The sample data list 1.5 million to 2 million distinct CDR3 sequences, and 25% to 35% of these were observed just once. About 0.25% of the sample is in the top ten clones. Input material: cord blood. The receptors were gathered from a newborn girl in good health.

The chain joins TRBV25-1 to TRBJ2-1; 10 bases are a match to TRBD2. The CDR3 consists of 16 residues. V was pared by 2 bases and J by 5 bases, with 6 bases of the junction left unmatched. The germline gives CDR1 MGHDK, CDR2 SYGVNS. The CDR3 here is CASSEGTSGIHNEQFF. The CDR3, as DNA: TGTGCCAGCAGTGAAGGTACTAGCGGGATCCACAATGAGCAGTTCTTC. Looking up the rest from reference TRBV25-1 and TRBJ2-1 gives the full variable domain: EADIYQTPRYLVIGTGKKITLECSQTMGHDKMYWYQQDPGMELHLIHYSYGVNSTEKGDLSSESTVSRIRTEHFPLTLESARPSHTSQYLCASSEGTSGIHNEQFFGPGTRLTVL.

In regard to this clonotype: One end of the junction varies from germline; a read error may be responsible. The CDR3 coding sequence is TGCAGTGCTAGTAGACCGCAGTTTAATGGAAAACTGTTTTTT. Encoded protein: CSASRPQFNGKLFF. The chain links TRBV20-1 to TRBJ1-4; D unclear. This CDR3 contains 14 residues. Germline V gene data show CDR1 as DFQATT and CDR2 as SNEGSKA (reference sequence).

The CDR3 loop is CATGRGAQQETQFF. The CDR3 DNA reads TGTGCCACCGGCCGAGGGGCCCAACAAGAGACCCAGTTCTTC. This chain uses TRBV10-3 with TRBJ2-1; D could derive from TRBD1 or TRBD2 (5 bases each). The CDR3 sequence is 14 residues long. V was pared by 10 bases and J by 13 bases, with 26 bases between. Germline V gene sequence: CDR1 ENHRY, CDR2 SYGVKD.

In nucleotides, the CDR3 is TGTGCCTGGAGGGGGACAGGACACGTCCCTTACAATTCACCCCTCCACTTT. Its translation is CAWRGTGHVPYNSPLHF. The V and J genes are TRBV30 and TRBJ1-6; TRBD1 matches 8 bases. V lost 3 bases and J lost 7; bases outside the gene matches: 14. The germline gives CDR1 GTSNPN, CDR2 SVGIG (reference sequence). This CDR3 has 17 residues.

V is TRBV12-3 or TRBV12-4 and J is TRBJ1-4; D remains ambiguous. The CDR3 covers 15 residues. V gave up 6 bases and J gave up 3 bases, with 14 bases separating them. The CDR3 reads CASSHQWVANEKLFF. Here the CDR3 DNA reads TGTGCCAGCAGCCACCAATGGGTGGCTAATGAAAAACTGTTTTTT.

In this sample, this clonotype turned up a few times. This rearrangement joins TRBV29-1 to TRBJ1-2; D is perhaps TRBD1 (5 bases). CDR1 is SQVTM, CDR2 ANQGSEA, per germline. This CDR3 has 14 amino acids. Trimming removed 1 base from V and 2 bases from J, with 11 bases in between. The CDR3 here is CSVEGEGINYGYTF. Written as DNA, the CDR3 is TGCAGCGTTGAAGGGGAGGGGATCAACTATGGCTACACCTTC.

In this sample, this clonotype turned up many times. This chain connects TRBV5-1 to TRBJ2-5, with 10 bases aligning to TRBD2. The germline CDR1 and CDR2 sequences are SGHRS and YFSETQ. CDR3 length: 13 residues. Trimming took 7 bases from V and 3 from J; bases not matched to a gene: 3. The CDR3 bases are TGCGCCAGCGAGCTAGCGGGAGAAGAGACCCAGTACTTC. Translation: CASELAGEETQYF.

This clonotype appeared many times. The V gene is TRBV2, the J gene TRBJ1-4; 7 bases are a match to TRBD1. The CDR3 extends over 14 amino acids. Germline V gives CDR1 SNHLY, CDR2 FYNNEI. V trimming: 6 bases; J trimming: 3 bases; junction bases outside the gene matches: 4. The CDR3 coding sequence is TGTGCCAGCAGAGCCGGGACAGCTAATGAAAAACTGTTTTTT. As protein: CASRAGTANEKLFF.

The V gene is TRBV20-1, the J gene TRBJ2-5; 9 bases are a match to TRBD1. With 6 bases clipped from V and 4 bases from J, the junction kept 9 bases outside the gene matches. Per germline, CDR1 DFQATT and CDR2 SNEGSKA (reference sequence). This CDR3 is built from 14 residues. The CDR3 region is CSALPGQGVETQYF. CDR3 sequence (DNA): TGCAGTGCCCTCCCGGGACAGGGAGTAGAGACCCAGTACTTC.

This sequence joins TRBV6-1 and TRBJ1-5; TRBD1 is a possible D gene (5 bases). The CDR3 has 18 residues. The V end was cut by 5 bases, the J end by 1 base, with 21 bases between. CDR1 and CDR2 from the germline V gene are MNHNS and SASEGT. CDR3 amino acids: CASSPSGKGVASNQPQHF. CDR3 nucleotides: TGTGCCAGCAGTCCCTCAGGGAAGGGCGTAGCAAGCAATCAGCCCCAGCATTTT.

DNA of the CDR3: TGTGCCATCAACAGGGGGGGGGGCTACAATGAGCAGTTCTTC. Amino acid sequence: CAINRGGGYNEQFF. This chain connects TRBV28 to TRBJ2-1, with a possible D match to TRBD1 (8 bases). CDR1 MDHEN and CDR2 SYDVKM come from the germline V gene. The CDR3 extends over 14 amino acids. V shed 10 bases and J shed 3 bases, with 16 bases lying between them.

This clonotype was counted only a few times. The rearrangement uses TRBV6-6 and TRBJ1-2, with D tentatively TRBD1 (6 bases). V was shortened by 1 base and J by 6 bases, with 12 bases between the two germline ends. CDR3 length equals 14 residues. Germline CDR1 reads MNHNY; CDR2 reads SVGAGI (reference sequence). CDR3 in amino acids: CASSYLEGGDGYTF. DNA for the CDR3: TGTGCCAGCAGTTACTTGGAGGGGGGGGATGGCTACACCTTC.

This clonotype was observed a few times. The chain couples TRBV7-9 to TRBJ2-7; 12 positions agree with TRBD2. Germline V lookup: CDR1 SEHNR, CDR2 FQNEAQ (reference sequence). The CDR3 totals 16 residues. The V gene end was trimmed by 6 bases and the J gene end by 2 bases; junction bases not matched to a gene: 8. This chain's CDR3 is CASRELAGGGAYEQYF. The DNA of the CDR3 is TGTGCCAGCAGGGAACTAGCGGGGGGCGGGGCCTACGAGCAGTACTTC.